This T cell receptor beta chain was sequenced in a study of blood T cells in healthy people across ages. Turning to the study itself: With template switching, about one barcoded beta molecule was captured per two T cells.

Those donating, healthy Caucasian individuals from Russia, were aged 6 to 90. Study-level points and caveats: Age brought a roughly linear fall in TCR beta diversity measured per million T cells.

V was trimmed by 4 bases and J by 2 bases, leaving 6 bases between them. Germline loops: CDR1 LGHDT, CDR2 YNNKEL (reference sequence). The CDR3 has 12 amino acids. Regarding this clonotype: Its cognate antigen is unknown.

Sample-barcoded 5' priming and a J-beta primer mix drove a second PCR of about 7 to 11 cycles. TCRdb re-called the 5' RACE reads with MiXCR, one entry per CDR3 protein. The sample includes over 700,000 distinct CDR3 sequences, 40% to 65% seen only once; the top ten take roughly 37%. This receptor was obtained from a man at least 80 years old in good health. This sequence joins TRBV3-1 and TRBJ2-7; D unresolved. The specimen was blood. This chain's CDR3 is CASSRVTYEQYF. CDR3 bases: TGTGCCAGCAGCCGCGTAACCTACGAGCAGTACTTC.